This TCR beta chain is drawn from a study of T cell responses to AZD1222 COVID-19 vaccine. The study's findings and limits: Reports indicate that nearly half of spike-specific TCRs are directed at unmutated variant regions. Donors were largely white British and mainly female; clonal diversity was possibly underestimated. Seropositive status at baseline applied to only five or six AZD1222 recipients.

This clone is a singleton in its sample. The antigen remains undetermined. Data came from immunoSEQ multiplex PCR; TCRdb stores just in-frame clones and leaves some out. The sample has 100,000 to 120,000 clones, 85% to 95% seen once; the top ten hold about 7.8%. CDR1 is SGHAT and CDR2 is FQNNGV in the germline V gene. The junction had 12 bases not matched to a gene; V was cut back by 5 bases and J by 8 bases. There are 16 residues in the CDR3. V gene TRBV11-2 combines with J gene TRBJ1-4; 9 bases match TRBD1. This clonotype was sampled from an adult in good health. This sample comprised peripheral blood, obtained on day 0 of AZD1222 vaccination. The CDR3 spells CASSVRDRVLGEKLFF. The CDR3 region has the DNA TGTGCCAGCAGCGTCCGGGACAGGGTTCTTGGGGAAAAACTGTTTTTT.